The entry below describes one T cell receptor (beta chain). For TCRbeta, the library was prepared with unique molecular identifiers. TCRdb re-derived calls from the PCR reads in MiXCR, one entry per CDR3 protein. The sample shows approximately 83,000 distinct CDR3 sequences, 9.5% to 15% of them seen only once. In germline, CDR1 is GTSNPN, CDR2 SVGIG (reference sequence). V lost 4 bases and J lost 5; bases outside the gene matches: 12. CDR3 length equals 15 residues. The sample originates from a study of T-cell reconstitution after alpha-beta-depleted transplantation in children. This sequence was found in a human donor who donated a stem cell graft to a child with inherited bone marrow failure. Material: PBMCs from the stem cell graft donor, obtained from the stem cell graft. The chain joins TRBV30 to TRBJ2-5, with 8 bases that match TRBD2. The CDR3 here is CAWIPSGSTWETQYF. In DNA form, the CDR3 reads TGTGCCTGGATCCCGAGCGGGAGTACATGGGAGACCCAGTACTTC.